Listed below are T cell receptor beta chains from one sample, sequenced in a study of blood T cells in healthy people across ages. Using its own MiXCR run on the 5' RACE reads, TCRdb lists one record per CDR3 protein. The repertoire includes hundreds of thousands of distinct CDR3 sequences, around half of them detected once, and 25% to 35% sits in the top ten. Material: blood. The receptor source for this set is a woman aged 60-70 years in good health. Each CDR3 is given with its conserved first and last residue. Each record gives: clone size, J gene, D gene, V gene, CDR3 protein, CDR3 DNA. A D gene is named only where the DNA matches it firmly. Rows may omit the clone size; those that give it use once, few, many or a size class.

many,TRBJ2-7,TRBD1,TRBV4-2,CASSQGGRDRGSYEQYF,TGTGCCAGCAGCCAAGGGGGCCGGGACAGGGGTTCCTACGAGCAGTACTTC
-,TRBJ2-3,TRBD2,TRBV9,CASSVARTSGDYTQYF,TGTGCCAGCAGCGTAGCAAGGACTAGCGGAGATTATACGCAGTATTTT
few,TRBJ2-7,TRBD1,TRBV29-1,CSARDRGLHEQYF,TGCAGCGCTCGGGACAGGGGGCTTCACGAGCAGTACTTC
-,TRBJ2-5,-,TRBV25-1,CASRTDRGNEQYF,TGTGCCAGCAGAACAGATAGGGGCAATGAGCAGTACTTC
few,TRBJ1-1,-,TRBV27,CASTPTTFGWAEAFF,TGTGCCAGCACTCCTACGACGTTTGGGTGGGCTGAAGCTTTCTTT
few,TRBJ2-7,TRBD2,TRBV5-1,CASSVVSGNPYEQYF,TGCGCCAGCAGCGTCGTTAGCGGGAATCCCTACGAGCAGTACTTC
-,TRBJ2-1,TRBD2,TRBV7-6,CASSYLAENYNEQFF,TGTGCCAGCAGTTACCTAGCGGAGAACTACAATGAGCAGTTCTTC
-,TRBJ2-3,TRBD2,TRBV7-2,CASSDIAGRTDTQYF,TGTGCCAGCAGCGATATAGCGGGGCGCACAGATACGCAGTATTTT
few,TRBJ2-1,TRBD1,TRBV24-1,CATNDGGTGVLEQFF,TGTGCCACCAACGATGGGGGGACAGGGGTGCTTGAGCAGTTCTTC
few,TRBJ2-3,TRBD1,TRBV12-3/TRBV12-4,CASSPWTGSADTQYF,TGTGCCAGCAGTCCCTGGACAGGGAGCGCAGATACGCAGTATTTT
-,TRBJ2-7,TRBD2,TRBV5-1,CASSLAGTSGPVSTYEQYF,TGCGCCAGCAGCTTGGCCGGGACTAGCGGGCCAGTATCGACCTACGAGCAGTACTTC
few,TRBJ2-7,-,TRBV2,CASSEVAGDRFYEQYF,TGTGCCAGCAGTGAAGTTGCTGGGGACCGATTTTACGAGCAGTACTTC
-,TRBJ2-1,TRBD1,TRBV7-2,CASRNPLTGQKQFF,TGTGCCAGCAGAAATCCCTTGACAGGGCAGAAGCAGTTCTTC
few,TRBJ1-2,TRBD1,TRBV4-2,CASSQEEGAFGYTF,TGTGCCAGCAGCCAAGAAGAGGGGGCGTTTGGCTACACCTTC